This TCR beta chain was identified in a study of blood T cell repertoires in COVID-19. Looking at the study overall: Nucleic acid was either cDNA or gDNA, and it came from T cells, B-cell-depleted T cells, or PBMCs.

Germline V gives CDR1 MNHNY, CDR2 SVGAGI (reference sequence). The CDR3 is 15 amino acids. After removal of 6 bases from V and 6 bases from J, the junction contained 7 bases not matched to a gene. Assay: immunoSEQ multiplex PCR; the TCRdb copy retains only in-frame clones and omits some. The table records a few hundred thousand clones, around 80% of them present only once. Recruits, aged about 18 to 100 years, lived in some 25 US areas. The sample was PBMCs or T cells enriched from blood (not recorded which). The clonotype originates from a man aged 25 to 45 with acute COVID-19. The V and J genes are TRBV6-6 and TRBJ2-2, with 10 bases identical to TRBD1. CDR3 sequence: CASRPGQGLSGELFF. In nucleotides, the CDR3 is TGTGCCAGCAGACCGGGACAGGGGCTATCCGGGGAGCTGTTTTTT.